This T cell receptor (beta chain) appears in the sequencing data of a study of CD8 T cells in Susac syndrome. Study as a whole: Clinically active disease was present in five or six of the sequenced Susac syndrome patients. Under ten of these patients were in remission. General study results and limits: Detection of Susac-specific public clones gave around 16 in total CD8+ repertoires and about five in CD8+ TEMRA repertoires.

Reverse transcription of 0.5 to 1 ug RNA used random hexamers. By means of immunoSEQ multiplex PCR, TCR beta CDR3 spanning 54 Vbeta and 13 Jbeta underwent amplification. Each CDR3 protein gets one entry after TCRdb re-called the immunoSEQ multiplex PCR reads with MiXCR. The table has approximately 74,000 distinct CDR3 sequences, roughly 94% seen once. A note on this clonotype: Its antigen is unidentified.

Per the germline V gene, CDR1 is MNHEY and CDR2 is SMNVEV (reference sequence). The CDR3 contains 16 residues. The V and J ends lost 5 bases and 0 bases respectively, with 15 bases between them. Sequencing was performed on CD8+ T cells from PBMCs. The receptor's source is a human donor with Susac syndrome. The J gene is TRBJ2-3, the V gene TRBV27; tentatively, D is TRBD1 (7 bases). CDR3 residues: CASSLRQGGSTDTQYF. The DNA of the CDR3 is TGTGCCAGCAGTCTCCGACAGGGAGGAAGCACAGATACGCAGTATTTT.